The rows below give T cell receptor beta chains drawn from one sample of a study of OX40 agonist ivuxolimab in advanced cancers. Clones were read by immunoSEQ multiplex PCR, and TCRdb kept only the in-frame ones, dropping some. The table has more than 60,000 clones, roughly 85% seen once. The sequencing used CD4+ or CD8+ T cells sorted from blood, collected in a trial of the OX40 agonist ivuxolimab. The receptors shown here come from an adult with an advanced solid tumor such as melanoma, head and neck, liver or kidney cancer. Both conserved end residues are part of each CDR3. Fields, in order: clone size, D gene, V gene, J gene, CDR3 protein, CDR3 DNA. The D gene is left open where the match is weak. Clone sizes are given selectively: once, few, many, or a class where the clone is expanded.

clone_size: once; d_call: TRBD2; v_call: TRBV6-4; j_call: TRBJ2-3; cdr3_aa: CASSDSGASGLDTQYF; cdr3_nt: TGTGCCAGCAGTGACTCTGGGGCTAGCGGGCTCGATACGCAGTATTTT
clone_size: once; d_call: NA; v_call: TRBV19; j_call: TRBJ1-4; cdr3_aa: CASNAIGRRSGEKLFF; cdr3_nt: TGTGCCAGTAACGCGATCGGGCGCCGGAGCGGGGAAAAACTGTTTTTT
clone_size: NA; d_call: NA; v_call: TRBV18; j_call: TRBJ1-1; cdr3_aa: CASSPFTENTEAFF; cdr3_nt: TGTGCCAGCTCACCATTTACAGAGAACACTGAAGCTTTCTTT
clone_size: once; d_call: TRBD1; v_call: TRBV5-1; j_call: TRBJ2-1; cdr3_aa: CASSTPPGQFYNEQFF; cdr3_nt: TGCGCCAGCAGCACACCTCCGGGACAGTTTTACAATGAGCAGTTCTTC
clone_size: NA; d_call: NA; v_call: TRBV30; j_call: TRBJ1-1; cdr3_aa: CAWSVSQRAFF; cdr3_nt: TGTGCCTGGAGTGTATCCCAACGGGCTTTCTTT
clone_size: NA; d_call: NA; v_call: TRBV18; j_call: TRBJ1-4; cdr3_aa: CASSPPGLGNEKLFF; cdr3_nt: TGTGCCAGCTCACCACCGGGCCTAGGGAATGAAAAACTGTTTTTT
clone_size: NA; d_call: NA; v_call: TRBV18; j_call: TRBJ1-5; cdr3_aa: CASSAGAPAGNQPQHF; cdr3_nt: TGTGCCAGCTCGGCAGGGGCCCCGGCAGGGAATCAGCCCCAGCATTTT
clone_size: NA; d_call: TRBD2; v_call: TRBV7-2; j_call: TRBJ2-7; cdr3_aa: CASSLSGFSYEQYF; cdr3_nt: TGTGCCAGCAGCCTTAGCGGGTTCTCCTACGAGCAGTACTTC
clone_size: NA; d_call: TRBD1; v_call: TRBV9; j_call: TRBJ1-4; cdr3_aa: CASSSSDRGGTTNEKLFF; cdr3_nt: TGTGCCAGCAGCTCATCAGACAGGGGAGGAACAACTAATGAAAAACTGTTTTTT
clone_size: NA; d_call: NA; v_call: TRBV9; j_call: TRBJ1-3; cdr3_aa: CASSVAGDTRGNTIYF; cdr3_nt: TGTGCCAGCAGCGTAGCTGGAGACACCCGTGGAAACACCATATATTTT
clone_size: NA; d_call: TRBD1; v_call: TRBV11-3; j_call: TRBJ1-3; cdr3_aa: CASSAGTVGNTIYF; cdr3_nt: TGTGCCAGCAGCGCTGGGACAGTTGGAAACACCATATATTTT
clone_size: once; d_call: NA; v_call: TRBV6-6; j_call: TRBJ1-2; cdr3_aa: CASSYSTGGYGYTF; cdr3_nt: TGTGCCAGCAGTTACTCTACGGGCGGCTATGGCTACACCTTC
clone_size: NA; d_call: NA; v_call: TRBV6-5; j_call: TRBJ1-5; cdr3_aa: CASSYRGGGQPQHF; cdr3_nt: TGTGCCAGCAGTTACAGGGGGGGAGGTCAGCCCCAGCATTTT
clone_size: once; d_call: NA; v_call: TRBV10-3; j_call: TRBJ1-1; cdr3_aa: CAISDRTTGDEAFF; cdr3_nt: TGTGCCATCAGTGATAGAACGACAGGTGATGAAGCTTTCTTT
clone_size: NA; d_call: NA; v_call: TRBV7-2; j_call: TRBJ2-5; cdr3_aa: CASSLPAQETQYF; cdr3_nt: TGTGCCAGCAGCTTACCAGCCCAAGAGACCCAGTACTTC
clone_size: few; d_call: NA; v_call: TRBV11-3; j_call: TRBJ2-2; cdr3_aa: CASSLVSWQSTGELFF; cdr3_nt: TGTGCCAGCAGCTTAGTATCATGGCAGAGCACCGGGGAGCTGTTTTTT
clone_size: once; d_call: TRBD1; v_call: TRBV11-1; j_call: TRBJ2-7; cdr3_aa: CASSLFTGTGVGEQYF; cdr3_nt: TGTGCCAGCAGCTTGTTCACCGGGACAGGGGTTGGCGAGCAGTACTTC
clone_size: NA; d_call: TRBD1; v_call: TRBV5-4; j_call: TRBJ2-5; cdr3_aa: CASSLLTQGQGAQVTQYF; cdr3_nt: TGTGCCAGCAGCTTGCTTACCCAGGGACAGGGGGCGCAAGTGACCCAGTACTTC
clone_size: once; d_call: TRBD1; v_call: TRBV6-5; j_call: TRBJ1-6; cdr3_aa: CASRDTTGENSPLHF; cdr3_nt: TGTGCCAGCAGGGACACGACAGGGGAAAATTCACCCCTCCACTTT
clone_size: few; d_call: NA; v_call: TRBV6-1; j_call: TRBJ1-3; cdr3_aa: CASREYVGSGNGNTIYF; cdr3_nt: TGTGCCAGCAGGGAATATGTGGGTTCAGGAAATGGAAACACCATATATTTT
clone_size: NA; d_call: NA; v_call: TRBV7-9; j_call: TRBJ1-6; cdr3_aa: CASSLLQGSSPLHF; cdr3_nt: TGTGCCAGCAGCTTATTACAGGGTAGTTCACCCCTCCACTTT
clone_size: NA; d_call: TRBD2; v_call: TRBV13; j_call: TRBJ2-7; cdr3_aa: CASGGGAEIEQYF; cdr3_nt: TGTGCCAGTGGCGGGGGGGCCGAGATCGAGCAGTACTTC
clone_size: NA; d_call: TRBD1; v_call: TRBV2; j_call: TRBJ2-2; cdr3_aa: CASGRQGADPGELFF; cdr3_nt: TGTGCCAGCGGACGGCAGGGGGCTGACCCCGGGGAGCTGTTTTTT
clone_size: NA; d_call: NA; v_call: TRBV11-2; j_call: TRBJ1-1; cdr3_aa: CASSYRRSREGTEAFF; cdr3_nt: TGTGCCAGCAGCTACCGTAGATCCAGGGAAGGCACTGAAGCTTTCTTT
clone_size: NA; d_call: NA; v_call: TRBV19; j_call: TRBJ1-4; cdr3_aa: CASSPREEELFF; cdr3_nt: TGTGCCAGTAGTCCAAGGGAAGAAGAACTGTTTTTT
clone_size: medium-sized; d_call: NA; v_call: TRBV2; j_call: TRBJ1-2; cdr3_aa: CASSEGGGAYGYTF; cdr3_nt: TGTGCCAGCAGTGAAGGGGGAGGAGCCTATGGCTACACCTTC
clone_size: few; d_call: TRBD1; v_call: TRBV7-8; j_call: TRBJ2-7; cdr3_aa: CASSSTGGSYEQYF; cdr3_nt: TGTGCCAGCAGCTCGACAGGGGGGTCCTACGAGCAGTACTTC
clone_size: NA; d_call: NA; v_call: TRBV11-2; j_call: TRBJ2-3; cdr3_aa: CASSPRDTQYF; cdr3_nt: TGTGCCAGCAGCCCACGAGATACGCAGTATTTT
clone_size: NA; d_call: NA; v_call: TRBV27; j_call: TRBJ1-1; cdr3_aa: CASSFSARGETEAFF; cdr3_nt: TGTGCCAGCAGTTTCTCAGCCAGGGGCGAAACTGAAGCTTTCTTT
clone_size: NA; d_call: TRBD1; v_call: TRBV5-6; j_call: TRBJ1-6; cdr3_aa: CASSWTGVSYNSPLHF; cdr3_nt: TGTGCCAGCAGCTGGACAGGGGTCTCCTATAATTCACCCCTCCACTTT
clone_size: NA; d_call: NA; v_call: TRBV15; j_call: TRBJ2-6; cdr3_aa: CATSGTGSGANVLTF; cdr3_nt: TGTGCCACCAGCGGGACGGGCTCTGGGGCCAACGTCCTGACTTTC
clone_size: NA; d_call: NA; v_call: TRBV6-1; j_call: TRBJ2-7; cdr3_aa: CASSGVLATYEQYF; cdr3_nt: TGTGCCAGCAGTGGAGTTTTAGCCACCTACGAGCAGTACTTC
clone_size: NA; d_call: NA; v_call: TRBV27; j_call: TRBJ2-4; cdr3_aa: CASRRGDIQYF; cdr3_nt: TGTGCCAGCAGAAGGGGGGACATTCAGTACTTC
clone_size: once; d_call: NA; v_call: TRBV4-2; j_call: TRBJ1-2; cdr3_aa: CASSQQRGDPNYGYTF; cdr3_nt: TGTGCCAGCAGCCAGCAAAGAGGGGATCCTAACTATGGCTACACCTTC
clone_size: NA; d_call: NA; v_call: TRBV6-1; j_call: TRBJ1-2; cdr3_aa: CASSGGNGYTF; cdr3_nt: TGTGCCAGCAGTGGGGGAAATGGCTACACCTTC
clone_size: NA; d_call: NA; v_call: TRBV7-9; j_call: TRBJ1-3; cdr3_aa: CASSQGLGGNTIYF; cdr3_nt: TGTGCCAGCAGCCAAGGGCTGGGAGGAAACACCATATATTTT
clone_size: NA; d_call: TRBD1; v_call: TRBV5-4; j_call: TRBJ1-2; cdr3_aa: CASSLRDRAGGYTF; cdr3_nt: TGTGCCAGCAGCTTACGAGACAGGGCCGGTGGCTACACCTTC
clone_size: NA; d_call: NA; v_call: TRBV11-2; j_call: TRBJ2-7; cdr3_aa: CASSLGGGGYEQYF; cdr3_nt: TGTGCCAGCAGCTTAGGAGGGGGGGGCTACGAGCAGTACTTC
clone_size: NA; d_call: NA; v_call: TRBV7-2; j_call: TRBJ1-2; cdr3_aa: CASSIGPDTSYGYTF; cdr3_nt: TGTGCCAGCAGCATTGGGCCCGACACTAGTTATGGCTACACCTTC
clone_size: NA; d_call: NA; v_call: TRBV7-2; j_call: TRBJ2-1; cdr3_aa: CASSLARFWEQFF; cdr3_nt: TGTGCCAGCAGCTTAGCGCGCTTCTGGGAGCAGTTCTTC